Many counts were recorded for the clone carrying this T cell receptor (beta chain). Its antigen remains unidentified. This record comes from a study of glioma-infiltrating T cells. Study-wide findings and caveats: Very few CDR3 sequences were shared between tissue and blood.

Using RNA template, CDR3s of TCR alpha and beta were amplified with iRepertoire arm-PCR. TCRdb re-analysed the multiplex PCR reads in MiXCR, keeping a single row per CDR3 protein. The sample shows approximately 110,000 distinct CDR3 sequences, 23% of them seen only once. Germline V gene sequence: CDR1 DFQATT, CDR2 SNEGSKA (reference sequence). The J segment lost 2 bases and the V segment lost 5 bases, leaving 1 base of the junction unmatched. The CDR3 is 12 residues long. This chain joins TRBV20-1 and TRBJ1-1; the match to TRBD1 covers 8 bases. The sequenced sample consisted of glioma tissue, nonneoplastic brain tissue, or PBMCs (not recorded which). The sequence was collected from a human donor with low-grade glioma or glioblastoma, undergoing nonglioma brain surgery, or in good health (not recorded which). The CDR3 is CSADRGNTEAFF. In DNA form, the CDR3 reads TGCAGTGCTGACAGGGGCAACACTGAAGCTTTCTTT.